The next 23 T cell receptor beta chains were all read from a single sample in a study of T and B cells in COVID-19 patients. TRB rearrangements were amplified by multiplex PCR with BIOMED2 TRB-A/B primers. MiXCR was run by TCRdb on the multiplex PCR reads, yielding one entry per CDR3 protein. Among approximately 7,200 distinct CDR3 sequences listed, approximately 32% were seen once. Each TRB amplification used roughly 220-550 ng of genomic DNA from blood. The sequenced sample was blood. These receptors came from a human donor who had recovered from COVID-19.

The V and J genes are TRBV6-2 or TRBV6-3 and TRBJ2-7; maybe TRBD1 (7 bases). Germline V gene sequence: CDR1 MNHEY, CDR2 SVGEGT. This CDR3 spans 13 amino acids. V gave up 0 bases and J gave up 6 bases, with 9 bases separating them. CDR3 residues: CASSYSRDSEQYF. CDR3 coding DNA: TGTGCCAGCAGTTACTCGCGGGACAGCGAGCAGTACTTC.

The genes are TRBV19 and TRBJ1-2, with D maybe TRBD1 (6 bases). Germline lookup yields CDR1 LNHDA and CDR2 SQIVND (reference sequence). The V end was cut by 1 base, the J end by 3 bases, with 9 bases between. This CDR3 has 14 amino acids. The CDR3 here is CASSIAAGDYGYTF. The CDR3 DNA reads as TGTGCCAGTAGTATAGCTGCAGGGGACTATGGCTACACCTTC.

The rearrangement joins TRBV15 to TRBJ1-5; the D gene is possibly TRBD1 (5 bases). The CDR3 sequence is 15 residues long. V gave up 1 base and J gave up 1 base, with 8 bases separating them. Germline assignment: CDR1 LNHNV and CDR2 YYDKDF (reference sequence). CDR3 in amino acids: CATSRAGSSNQPQHF. In DNA, the CDR3 is TGTGCCACCAGCAGAGCAGGGAGCAGCAATCAGCCCCAGCATTTT. The full variable domain, with the rest looked up from reference TRBV15 and TRBJ1-5, is DAMVIQNPRYQVTQFGKPVTLSCSQTLNHNVMYWYQQKSSQAPKLLFHYYDKDFNNEADTPDNFQSRRPNTSFCFLDIRSPGLGDTAMYLCATSRAGSSNQPQHFGDGTRLSIL.

This clonotype is a singleton in its sample. V and J are TRBV19 and TRBJ2-5, with 7 bases fitting TRBD1. In germline, CDR1 is LNHDA, CDR2 SQIVND (reference sequence). The CDR3 has 15 amino acids. The junction had 6 bases not matched to a gene; V was cut back by 4 bases and J by 1 base. CDR3 DNA: TGTGCCAGTAGTACCCAGGGACAGATCCAAGAGACCCAGTACTTC. Amino acid sequence: CASSTQGQIQETQYF.

By frequency in the sample, this clonotype is medium-sized (0.01 to 0.1%). The chain carries TRBV19 and TRBJ2-1; D may be TRBD2 (7 bases). Germline assignment: CDR1 LNHDA and CDR2 SQIVND (reference sequence). The CDR3 spans 16 residues. V shed 5 bases and J shed 0 bases, with 14 bases lying between them. The CDR3 nucleotides read TGTGCCAGTAGTGGGGGGGGCGGGACCTCCTACAATGAGCAGTTCTTC. As protein: CASSGGGGTSYNEQFF.

This clonotype was seen only a few times. The CDR3 is CASRDSLGLEAFF. DNA of the CDR3: TGTGCCAGCAGGGACAGTTTGGGTCTTGAAGCTTTCTTT. V is TRBV6-2 or TRBV6-3 and J is TRBJ1-1; possibly TRBD1 for D (6 bases). The CDR3 has 13 amino acids. Trimming left V 6 bases short and J 7 bases short, with 15 bases between. Germline values: CDR1 MNHEY, CDR2 SVGEGT.

The chain uses TRBV20-1 and TRBJ1-4; no clear D gene. CDR3 length equals 14 residues. Trimming took off 3 bases at V and 0 bases at J, with 8 bases between the two ends. From germline, CDR1 is DFQATT and CDR2 SNEGSKA (reference sequence). The CDR3 is CSASLAATNEKLFF. DNA of the CDR3: TGCAGTGCTAGTCTGGCAGCAACTAATGAAAAACTGTTTTTT.

This clonotype is classed as medium-sized. The chain links TRBV19 to TRBJ2-2; D assignment may be TRBD1 or TRBD2 (6 bases each). V lost 7 bases and J lost 0, with 15 bases in between. Germline V CDR1 and CDR2: LNHDA, SQIVND (reference sequence). The CDR3 has 16 amino acids. CDR3 coding DNA: TGTGCCAGTAATGTCGGGGGCGCTTCGAACACCGGGGAGCTGTTTTTT. Translation: CASNVGGASNTGELFF.

By sample fraction, this clonotype is medium-sized. The rearrangement uses TRBV27 and TRBJ2-3; tentative D call: TRBD1 (7 bases). The CDR3 runs to 13 residues. V gave up 8 bases and J gave up 4 bases, with 13 bases separating them. Per the germline V gene, CDR1 is MNHEY and CDR2 is SMNVEV (reference sequence). The CDR3 spells CASRDREADTQYF. CDR3 sequence (DNA): TGTGCCAGCCGAGACAGGGAGGCAGATACGCAGTATTTT.

The chain joins TRBV6-4 to TRBJ1-1; D may be TRBD1 (5 bases). V was shortened by 7 bases and J by 7 bases, with 19 bases between the two germline ends. The CDR3 extends over 14 amino acids. Per the germline V gene, CDR1 is MRHNA and CDR2 is SNTAGT. CDR3 in amino acids: CASIPPLGHSEAFF. CDR3 nucleotide sequence: TGTGCCAGCATTCCTCCGTTGGGGCATAGTGAAGCTTTCTTT.

The CDR3 spells CASSLDGDTQYF. Here the CDR3 DNA reads TGTGCCAGCAGCTTGGACGGAGATACGCAGTATTTT. This chain connects TRBV5-4 to TRBJ2-3; no reliable D call. There are 12 residues in the CDR3. Looked up from germline, CDR1 is SGHNT and CDR2 is YYREEE (reference sequence). The ends were cut back, 0 bases at V and 5 bases at J, with 4 bases in the middle. The entire variable domain, with the rest obtained from reference TRBV5-4 and TRBJ2-3, is as follows: ETGVTQSPTHLIKTRGQQVTLRCSSQSGHNTVSWYQQALGQGPQFIFQYYREEENGRGNFPPRFSGLQFPNYSSELNVNALELDDSALYLCASSLDGDTQYFGPGTRLTVL.

V and J are TRBV4-2 and TRBJ2-7; D is ambiguous. The germline gives CDR1 LGHNA, CDR2 YNFKEQ. The CDR3 length is 15 residues. Trimming removed 1 base from V and 4 bases from J, with 14 bases in between. For the CDR3, the DNA is TGTGCCAGCAGCCAAGGCCCTGACCGGAGATACGAGCAGTACTTC. Translating gives CASSQGPDRRYEQYF.

This clonotype has more than one count but fewer than ten. V usage is TRBV10-3 and J usage is TRBJ1-3; D not resolved. V lost 11 bases and J 0 bases, leaving 8 bases between the germline ends. The CDR3 totals 12 residues. Germline CDR1 ENHRY, CDR2 SYGVKD. The CDR3 loop reads CAPLDSGNTIYF. The CDR3 region has the DNA TGTGCCCCGCTGGACTCTGGAAACACCATATATTTT.

The chain carries TRBV6-5 and TRBJ2-5, with 14 bases matching TRBD2. This CDR3 has 16 residues. The V segment lost 6 bases and the J segment 0 bases; nucleotides outside the gene matches: 3. CDR1 and CDR2 from the germline V gene are MNHEY and SVGAGI. The CDR3, as DNA: TGTGCCAGCAGCCGGACTAGCGGGGGGTACCAAGAGACCCAGTACTTC. This encodes CASSRTSGGYQETQYF.

The chain carries TRBV27 and TRBJ1-3; maybe TRBD1 (5 bases). The CDR3 contains 16 residues. CDR1 and CDR2 from the germline V gene are MNHEY and SMNVEV (reference sequence). With 3 bases removed from V and 9 bases from J, the gap between germline ends came to 21 bases. The CDR3 bases are TGTGCCAGCAGTTTCCAGTCTCCCCCGGATCAGGGCACCATATATTTT. This sequence encodes CASSFQSPPDQGTIYF.

The genes are TRBV27 and TRBJ2-2; TRBD1 is a possible D gene (6 bases). The germline gives CDR1 MNHEY, CDR2 SMNVEV (reference sequence). The CDR3 length is 13 residues. The V and J ends lost 1 base and 6 bases respectively, with 6 bases between them. CDR3 amino acids: CASSLWGPGELFF. The CDR3 nucleotides read TGTGCCAGCAGTTTATGGGGGCCCGGGGAGCTGTTTTTT.

This clonotype has only a few counts. This sequence joins TRBV6-2 or TRBV6-3 and TRBJ1-1; possible D gene TRBD1, 6 bases. CDR3 length: 14 amino acids. V gave up 7 bases and J gave up 3 bases, with 15 bases separating them. The V gene's germline CDR1 is MNHEY and CDR2 SVGEGT. The CDR3: CASKAPGEYTEAFF. In nucleotides, the CDR3 is TGTGCCAGCAAAGCCCCAGGGGAGTACACTGAAGCTTTCTTT.

By share, this clonotype ranks as medium-sized (0.01 to 0.1%). V gene TRBV19 combines with J gene TRBJ2-1, with a weak D call TRBD1 (6 bases). The CDR3 length is 15 residues. From germline, CDR1 is LNHDA and CDR2 SQIVND (reference sequence). V was trimmed by 3 bases and J by 4 bases, leaving 13 bases between them. CDR3 sequence: CASSMGTLNYNEQFF. The CDR3 nucleotides are TGTGCCAGTAGTATGGGGACACTAAATTACAATGAGCAGTTCTTC.

With respect to this clonotype: A junction end diverges from the germline sequence, so it may reflect a read error. This chain connects TRBV6-6 to TRBJ1-6; D not resolved. This CDR3 contains 14 residues. Germline V lookup: CDR1 MNHNY, CDR2 SVGAGI (reference sequence). CDR3 protein: CASSYETPNLPLHF. CDR3 in DNA: TGTGCCAGCAGTTACGAGACACCTAATTTACCCCTCCACTTT.

Concerning this clonotype: One junction end disagrees with the germline gene, perhaps due to a read error. This sequence joins TRBV6-2 or TRBV6-3 and TRBJ1-1, with D perhaps matching TRBD1 (5 bases). This CDR3 is built from 13 residues. CDR1 and CDR2 (germline): MNHEY, SVGEGT. CDR3 nucleotide sequence: TGTGCCAGCAGTCCAGGGACCCTGGCTGAGGCTTTCTTT. Encoded protein: CASSPGTLAEAFF.

This clonotype was recorded a few times. V gene TRBV19 combines with J gene TRBJ1-2, with D perhaps matching TRBD1 (5 bases). Germline V gene sequence: CDR1 LNHDA, CDR2 SQIVND (reference sequence). The CDR3 spans 16 residues. Between the trimmed V and J ends, which lost 5 bases and 6 bases, there was a span of 22 bases. The CDR3 reads CASSARTTGTGHGYTF. The CDR3 DNA reads as TGTGCCAGTAGTGCCCGGACGACCGGGACTGGCCATGGCTACACCTTC. The full variable domain, completed using reference TRBV19 and TRBJ1-2, is DGGITQSPKYLFRKEGQNVTLSCEQNLNHDAMYWYRQDPGQGLRLIYYSQIVNDFQKGDIAEGYSVSREKKESFPLTVTSAQKNPTAFYLCASSARTTGTGHGYTFGSGTRLTVV.

The chain recombines TRBV5-1 with TRBJ2-1; 11 positions match TRBD1. This CDR3 spans 15 amino acids. Trimming cost V 3 bases and J 7 bases; bases outside gene matches: 6. The V gene's germline CDR1 is SGHRS and CDR2 YFSETQ. The CDR3 protein is CASSSAGTGGNEQFF. CDR3 in DNA: TGCGCCAGCAGCTCAGCCGGGACAGGGGGGAATGAGCAGTTCTTC.

This clonotype ranks as medium-sized. The V call is TRBV15, the J call TRBJ1-6; no definite D call. The length of the CDR3 is 18 residues. The V gene's germline CDR1 is LNHNV and CDR2 YYDKDF (reference sequence). V was shortened by 5 bases and J by 6 bases, with 23 bases between the two germline ends. CDR3 in amino acids: CATSAELRTLRFNSPLHF. CDR3 coding DNA: TGTGCCACCAGCGCAGAACTGCGGACCCTCCGATTTAATTCACCCCTCCACTTT.